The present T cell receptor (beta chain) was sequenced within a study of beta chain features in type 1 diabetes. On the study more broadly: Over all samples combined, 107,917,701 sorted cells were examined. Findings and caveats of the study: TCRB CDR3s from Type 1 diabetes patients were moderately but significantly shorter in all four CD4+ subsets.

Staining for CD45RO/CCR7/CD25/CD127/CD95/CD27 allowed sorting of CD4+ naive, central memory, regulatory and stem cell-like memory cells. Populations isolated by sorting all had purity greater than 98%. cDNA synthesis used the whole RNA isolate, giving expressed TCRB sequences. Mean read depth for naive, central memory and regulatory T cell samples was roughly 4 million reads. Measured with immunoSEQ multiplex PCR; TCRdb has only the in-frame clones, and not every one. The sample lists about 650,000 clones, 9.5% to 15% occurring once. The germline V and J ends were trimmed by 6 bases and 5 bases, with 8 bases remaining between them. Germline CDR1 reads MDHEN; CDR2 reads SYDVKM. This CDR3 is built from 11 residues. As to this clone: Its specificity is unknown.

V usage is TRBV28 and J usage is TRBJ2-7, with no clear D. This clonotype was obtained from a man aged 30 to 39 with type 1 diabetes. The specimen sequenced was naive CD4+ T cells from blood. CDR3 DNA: TGTGCCAGCAGCACAACTAACGAGCAGTACTTC. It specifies CASSTTNEQYF.